Each of the 8 T cell receptor beta chains below was sequenced from the same sample in a study of blood T cell repertoires in COVID-19. Some clones are missing from TCRdb's copy, which holds only in-frame ones; the method was immunoSEQ multiplex PCR. The sample lists about 88,000 clones; around nine tenths were seen once. The specimen sequenced was peripheral blood. Source of these receptors: a man in his 60s with acute or convalescent COVID-19.

In its sample, this clone was seen once. The V and J genes are TRBV19 and TRBJ2-1; TRBD2 matches 10 bases. CDR3 size: 15 residues. The V gene end was trimmed by 3 bases and the J gene end by 7 bases; junction bases not matched to a gene: 6. CDR1 and CDR2 from the germline V gene are LNHDA and SQIVND (reference sequence). CDR3 in amino acids: CASSIPSGSGNEQFF. The CDR3 DNA reads TGTGCCAGTAGTATTCCTAGCGGGAGTGGGAATGAGCAGTTCTTC.

V gene TRBV7-6 combines with J gene TRBJ2-1, with TRBD2 matching 11 bases. The CDR3 covers 15 residues. The V segment lost 2 bases and the J segment 5 bases; nucleotides outside the gene matches: 2. Germline assignment: CDR1 SGHVS and CDR2 FNYEAQ. CDR3 sequence: CASSLSTSGNNEQFF. CDR3 DNA sequence: TGTGCCAGCAGCTTATCGACTAGCGGGAACAATGAGCAGTTCTTC.

CDR3 in amino acids: CASSEARDRGSNQPQHF. The CDR3 DNA sequence: TGTGCCAGCAGTGAAGCGAGGGACAGGGGCAGCAATCAGCCCCAGCATTTT. The V and J genes are TRBV2 and TRBJ1-5, with 10 bases that match TRBD1. In germline, CDR1 is SNHLY, CDR2 FYNNEI. Trimming took 0 bases from V and 1 from J; bases not matched to a gene: 3. This CDR3 spans 17 amino acids.

The V and J genes are TRBV15 and TRBJ2-7, with 7 bases aligning to TRBD2. Germline V gene lookup returns CDR1 LNHNV and CDR2 YYDKDF (reference sequence). The CDR3 has 14 amino acids. The J segment lost 7 bases and the V segment lost 9 bases, leaving 15 bases of the junction unmatched. CDR3 protein: CATGRGVVLREQYF. In nucleotides, the CDR3 is TGTGCCACAGGACGGGGGGTGGTCCTCCGGGAGCAGTACTTC.

The CDR3 here is CASSYHRDRGTNEQFF. The CDR3 DNA follows: TGTGCCAGCAGCTACCACCGGGACAGGGGGACGAATGAGCAGTTCTTC. The J gene is TRBJ2-1, the V gene TRBV6-5; 11 nucleotides agree with TRBD1. CDR3 length: 16 residues. V dropped 6 bases and J dropped 7; count of bases not matched to a gene: 11. Germline CDR1 is MNHEY and CDR2 is SVGAGI.

V is TRBV5-5 and J is TRBJ2-1, with TRBD2 as a possible D gene (7 bases). The CDR3 is made up of 16 amino acids. The germline gives CDR1 SGHKS, CDR2 YYEKEE (reference sequence). V lost 1 base to trimming and J lost 4 bases, with 15 bases between them. The CDR3 sequence is CASSLHPGEGYNEQFF. DNA for the CDR3: TGTGCCAGCAGCTTGCATCCAGGGGAGGGTTACAATGAGCAGTTCTTC.

The count of this clone is one. The chain employs TRBV11-2 and TRBJ2-7; weak D call: TRBD1 (6 bases). The germline CDR1 and CDR2 sequences are SGHAT and FQNNGV. Trimming pared 0 bases from V and 1 base from J, leaving 13 bases between. The length of the CDR3 is 16 residues. CDR3 DNA: TGTGCCAGCAGCTTAGAGACAGGTCTTCCGTCCTACGAGCAGTACTTC. This translates into CASSLETGLPSYEQYF.

The rearrangement uses TRBV7-2 and TRBJ2-5, with 10 bases matching TRBD2. This CDR3 has 15 residues. Germline assignment: CDR1 SGHTA and CDR2 FQGNSA. J was trimmed by 5 bases and V by 1 base; bases with no gene match: 4. CDR3 DNA sequence: TGTGCCAGCAGCTTAGAATCAGCGGGAGGGGAGACCCAGTACTTC. Protein sequence: CASSLESAGGETQYF. Full variable domain (outside the CDR3, taken from reference TRBV7-2 and TRBJ2-5): GAGVSQSPSNKVTEKGKDVELRCDPISGHTALYWYRQSLGQGLEFLIYFQGNSAPDKSGLPSDRFSAERTGGSVSTLTIQRTQQEDSAVYLCASSLESAGGETQYFGPGTRLLVL.